Sequencing of this T cell receptor beta chain was carried out in a study of cytomegalovirus exposure and HLA in healthy donors. With regard to this clone: The target antigen is unknown.

PCR employed 60 Vbeta and 13 Jbeta primers. Assay used: immunoSEQ multiplex PCR; TCRdb lists only in-frame clones, some missing. The sample records some 150,000 clones, roughly 80% being singletons. The V segment lost 7 bases and the J segment 3 bases; nucleotides outside the gene matches: 13. CDR3 length equals 16 residues. The germline gives CDR1 PRHDT, CDR2 FYEKMQ (reference sequence). Points from the study as a whole: Excluded were some V segments that proved indistinguishable, including TRBV6-2 and TRBV6-3.

This clonotype was obtained from a male donor in good health and CMV-seronegative. The chain uses TRBV13 and TRBJ2-3; 7 bases agree with TRBD2. Sequencing was performed on PBMCs. The CDR3 nucleotides are TGTGCCAGCAACTCACTACGGGAGGAGCTAACAGATACGCAGTATTTT. Its protein is CASNSLREELTDTQYF.